A selection of T cell receptor beta chains follows, all from one sample in a study of blood T cell repertoires in COVID-19. Clones were sequenced by immunoSEQ multiplex PCR, and TCRdb holds only the in-frame ones, with some missing. Of almost 500,000 clones detected, about 88% appear once; the ten largest clones hold 8.3%. The source material was PBMCs or T cells enriched from blood (not recorded which). The receptors stem from a woman in her fifties or sixties who had recovered from COVID-19. CDR3s include the opening cysteine and the closing phenylalanine or tryptophan. The D gene is left open where the match is weak. Clone size is not always given. Where it is, it says once, few, many or a class for expanded clones.

cdr3_length	v_call	clone_size	j_call	d_call	cdr3_aa	cdr3_nt
15	TRBV6-1	.	TRBJ2-1	TRBD1	CASSDGQGFGNEQFF	TGTGCCAGCAGTGACGGACAGGGATTTGGCAATGAGCAGTTCTTC
11	TRBV6-5	.	TRBJ1-2	.	CASRAVNGYTF	TGTGCCAGCAGGGCCGTGAATGGCTACACCTTC
16	TRBV25-1	.	TRBJ2-4	.	CASSLQGRDDKNIQYF	TGTGCCAGCAGTCTACAGGGAAGAGATGACAAAAACATTCAGTACTTC
12	TRBV29-1	.	TRBJ2-5	.	CSLKLGQETQYF	TGCAGCCTGAAGCTCGGCCAAGAGACCCAGTACTTC
15	TRBV5-1	.	TRBJ1-5	.	CASSLAGWGNQPQHF	TGCGCCAGCAGCTTGGCGGGTTGGGGCAATCAGCCCCAGCATTTT
14	TRBV6-5	.	TRBJ1-2	TRBD1	CASGPGTGNYGYTF	TGTGCCAGCGGTCCCGGGACAGGGAACTATGGCTACACCTTC
11	TRBV30	.	TRBJ1-1	.	CAWSDRDEAFF	TGTGCCTGGAGTGACAGGGACGAAGCTTTCTTT
16	TRBV5-8	.	TRBJ1-3	.	CASSLARTYGRNTIYF	TGTGCCAGCAGCTTGGCCCGTACTTACGGGAGAAACACCATATATTTT
16	TRBV7-2	.	TRBJ1-5	TRBD1	CASSPGDRGSNQPQHF	TGTGCCAGCAGCCCGGGAGACAGGGGAAGCAATCAGCCCCAGCATTTT
13	TRBV24-1	.	TRBJ2-2	TRBD1	CATRQGSTGELFF	TGTGCCACCAGACAGGGGAGCACCGGGGAGCTGTTTTTT
16	TRBV12-5	.	TRBJ1-5	.	CASGLWVGAGNQPQHF	TGTGCTAGTGGTTTGTGGGTGGGCGCCGGCAATCAGCCCCAGCATTTT
13	TRBV5-4	once	TRBJ1-4	.	CASSLARGEKLFF	TGTGCCAGCAGCTTGGCAAGGGGCGAAAAACTGTTTTTT
16	TRBV6-5	.	TRBJ2-1	TRBD2	CASSYSPGLGGNEQFF	TGTGCCAGCAGTTATTCCCCGGGACTAGGGGGGAATGAGCAGTTCTTC
15	TRBV4-1	.	TRBJ2-1	TRBD1	CASSSRGQGYNEQFF	TGCGCCAGCAGTAGCAGGGGACAGGGCTACAATGAGCAGTTCTTC
17	TRBV10-3	.	TRBJ1-5	.	CAISASGPTRSDQPQHF	TGTGCCATCAGTGCCAGCGGGCCAACCCGATCCGATCAGCCCCAGCATTTT
15	TRBV19	.	TRBJ1-2	.	CASSMSASPNYGYTF	TGTGCCAGTAGTATGAGCGCCAGTCCCAACTATGGCTACACCTTC
14	TRBV13	.	TRBJ1-5	TRBD1	CASSHRGRNQPQHF	TGTGCCAGCAGCCACAGGGGGCGGAATCAGCCCCAGCATTTT
14	TRBV4-1	.	TRBJ2-3	.	CASSQWAGEDTQYF	TGCGCCAGCAGCCAATGGGCAGGGGAAGATACGCAGTATTTT
14	TRBV5-1	.	TRBJ1-1	.	CASSWKSRGTEAFF	TGCGCCAGCAGCTGGAAAAGCCGAGGAACTGAAGCTTTCTTT
14	TRBV6-5	few	TRBJ1-4	TRBD1	CASRRQGKNEKLFF	TGTGCCAGCAGACGACAGGGGAAGAATGAAAAACTGTTTTTT
17	TRBV5-1	.	TRBJ2-2	.	CASSYDRGIANTGELFF	TGCGCCAGCAGCTACGATCGGGGTATCGCGAACACCGGGGAGCTGTTTTTT
16	TRBV5-6	.	TRBJ2-5	TRBD2	CASSLEGSGAQETQYF	TGTGCCAGCAGCTTGGAGGGTAGCGGGGCCCAAGAGACCCAGTACTTC
14	TRBV7-9	.	TRBJ2-1	TRBD2	CASRVAGGTNEQFF	TGTGCCAGCAGGGTAGCGGGGGGGACCAATGAGCAGTTCTTC
13	TRBV7-9	.	TRBJ1-2	.	CASRAGTNYGYTF	TGTGCCAGCCGGGCCGGGACTAACTATGGCTACACCTTC
13	TRBV6-5	.	TRBJ1-5	.	CASSYLLNQPQHF	TGTGCCAGCAGTTACCTCCTAAATCAGCCCCAGCATTTT
13	TRBV27	.	TRBJ2-1	.	CASNLKGAGEQFF	TGTGCCAGCAATCTAAAAGGTGCGGGGGAGCAGTTCTTC